This passage covers 17 T cell receptor beta chains from one sample sequenced in a study of cytomegalovirus exposure and HLA in healthy donors. With 60 Vbeta and 13 Jbeta primers, the PCR was carried out. Produced via immunoSEQ multiplex PCR; TCRdb's table is partial and in-frame only. The sample has around 95,000 clones; 74% are singletons. The sequencing input was PBMCs. Receptor source: a male donor in good health and CMV-seronegative.

The chain couples TRBV28 to TRBJ1-1, with D unclear. Trimming pared 1 base from V and 6 bases from J, leaving 9 bases between. CDR1 is MDHEN, CDR2 SYDVKM, per germline. The length of the CDR3 is 13 residues. Here the CDR3 DNA reads TGTGCCAGCAGTTTATCGCTGCTAGCTGAAGCTTTCTTT. This codes for CASSLSLLAEAFF.

The chain carries TRBV28 and TRBJ2-4; the D is unclear. The V gene's germline CDR1 is MDHEN and CDR2 SYDVKM. The V and J ends lost 4 bases and 2 bases respectively, with 9 bases between them. This CDR3 comprises 14 residues. The CDR3 reads CASSSAGSKNIQYF. The DNA of the CDR3 is TGTGCCAGCAGTTCGGCCGGGTCCAAAAACATTCAGTACTTC.

J is TRBJ1-2 and V is TRBV18; 9 bases map to TRBD1. CDR1 and CDR2 (germline): KGHSH, LQKENI. V lost 1 base, J lost 1 base, and 10 bases stayed unmatched. This CDR3 comprises 18 residues. CDR3 region: CASSPRLETGGVNYGYTF. The CDR3 nucleotides read TGTGCCAGCTCACCACGTCTCGAGACAGGGGGTGTTAACTATGGCTACACCTTC.

V and J are TRBV7-9 and TRBJ1-1, with 9 bases matching TRBD1. V shed 7 bases, J shed 0 bases, and the junction held 6 bases outside the gene matches. Looked up from germline, CDR1 is SEHNR and CDR2 is FQNEAQ (reference sequence). The CDR3 is 15 residues long. The CDR3 here is CASIWTGAMNTEAFF. Here the CDR3 DNA reads TGTGCCAGCATTTGGACAGGGGCCATGAACACTGAAGCTTTCTTT.

In this sample, this clone turned up a few times. V and J are TRBV5-4 and TRBJ1-1; the D is unclear. The CDR3 runs to 14 residues. V was pared by 4 bases and J by 0 bases, with 10 bases between. Germline loops: CDR1 SGHNT, CDR2 YYREEE (reference sequence). CDR3 nucleotide sequence: TGTGCCAGCAGCCGGCAGGTCTTGAACACTGAAGCTTTCTTT. This gives the protein CASSRQVLNTEAFF. Drawing the rest from reference TRBV5-4 and TRBJ1-1, the complete variable domain is ETGVTQSPTHLIKTRGQQVTLRCSSQSGHNTVSWYQQALGQGPQFIFQYYREEENGRGNFPPRFSGLQFPNYSSELNVNALELDDSALYLCASSRQVLNTEAFFGQGTRLTVV.

The chain has TRBV29-1 and TRBJ2-7; TRBD1 aligns across 7 bases. Germline assignment: CDR1 SQVTM and CDR2 ANQGSEA. The V segment lost 3 bases and the J segment 4 bases; nucleotides outside the gene matches: 6. CDR3 size: 13 residues. The DNA of the CDR3 is TGCAGCGTTGAGGGGACAGATCCTTACGAGCAGTACTTC. The encoded protein is CSVEGTDPYEQYF.

This clone was picked up a small number of times. V is TRBV15 and J is TRBJ2-2; D is perhaps TRBD2 (5 bases). CDR3 size: 15 residues. Germline CDR1 and CDR2: LNHNV and YYDKDF (reference sequence). V lost 7 bases and J 5 bases, leaving 17 bases between the germline ends. The CDR3 nucleotides read TGTGCCACCAAGGACTGGATAGGGCGTACCGGGGAGCTGTTTTTT. Translating it yields CATKDWIGRTGELFF.

The chain combines TRBV27 with TRBJ1-2; TRBD1 matches 7 bases. This CDR3 contains 14 residues. From germline, CDR1 is MNHEY and CDR2 SMNVEV (reference sequence). V lost 0 bases to trimming and J lost 7 bases; unmatched junction nucleotides: 5. DNA of the CDR3: TGTGCCAGCAGTTTATCGCGGACAGGACTTGGCTACACCTTC. It codes for CASSLSRTGLGYTF.

The rearrangement uses TRBV27 and TRBJ2-7; 11 bases are shared with TRBD2. V shed 5 bases and J 4 bases; nucleotides not matched to a gene: 4. Looked up from germline, CDR1 is MNHEY and CDR2 is SMNVEV (reference sequence). The CDR3 sequence is 14 residues long. The CDR3 loop is CASSLAGGRYEQYF. The CDR3 DNA sequence: TGTGCCAGCAGTCTAGCGGGAGGACGGTACGAGCAGTACTTC.

V and J are TRBV25-1 and TRBJ2-5; 7 bases agree with TRBD1. The end of the DNA is better explained by TRBJ2-7, so the J call may be wrong. The CDR3 is 13 amino acids. CDR1 MGHDK and CDR2 SYGVNS come from the germline V gene. In DNA, the CDR3 is TGTGCCAGCAGGTTGACAGGGATCGGCGAGCAGTACTTC. It translates to CASRLTGIGEQYF.

This sequence joins TRBV20-1 and TRBJ2-5; weak D call: TRBD2 (6 bases). The CDR3 contains 11 residues. V lost 8 bases to trimming and J lost 4 bases, with 11 bases between them. The germline V gene encodes CDR1 DFQATT and CDR2 SNEGSKA (reference sequence). The CDR3 DNA follows: TGCAGTACATACGGGGGAGAGACCCAGTACTTC. This gives the protein CSTYGGETQYF.

The chain employs TRBV7-9 and TRBJ2-6; 8 bases align to TRBD1. CDR1 SEHNR and CDR2 FQNEAQ come from the germline V gene (reference sequence). This CDR3 contains 16 residues. J gave up 0 bases and V 5 bases, and 3 bases lay outside the gene matches. The CDR3 spells CASSQGANSGANVLTF. The DNA for the CDR3 is TGTGCCAGCAGCCAGGGGGCCAACTCTGGGGCCAACGTCCTGACTTTC.

This clone was seen a handful of times. This chain joins TRBV2 and TRBJ1-1, with a tentative D call TRBD1 (5 bases). Trimming left V 6 bases short and J 5 bases short, with 16 bases between. The V gene's germline CDR1 is SNHLY and CDR2 FYNNEI. CDR3 length equals 14 residues. CDR3 residues: CASRHTDSVTEAFF. The CDR3 nucleotides are TGTGCCAGCAGGCACACCGACAGTGTAACTGAAGCTTTCTTT.

The V call is TRBV18, the J call TRBJ2-7; D remains ambiguous. Per the germline V gene, CDR1 is KGHSH and CDR2 is LQKENI. This CDR3 has 14 amino acids. Trimming took 4 bases from V and 3 from J, leaving 13 bases between them. CDR3 region: CASSLGASDYEQYF. Written as DNA, the CDR3 is TGTGCCAGCTCACTCGGAGCCTCCGACTACGAGCAGTACTTC.

The chain has TRBV6-5 and TRBJ2-1, with TRBD2 identical over 9 bases. Germline assignment: CDR1 MNHEY and CDR2 SVGAGI. V lost 0 bases and J lost 6; bases outside the gene matches: 3. This CDR3 has 15 residues. The CDR3 DNA is TGTGCCAGCAGTTACTCTGCGGGAGGGGGCAATGAGCAGTTCTTC. It encodes CASSYSAGGGNEQFF.

The chain recombines TRBV28 with TRBJ2-1; TRBD2 matches 7 bases. The CDR3 spans 16 residues. The trim removed 4 bases at V and 2 bases at J, leaving 8 bases unmatched. CDR1 MDHEN and CDR2 SYDVKM come from the germline V gene. The CDR3 region has the DNA TGTGCCAGCAGTTCCATTCGCGGGAGCCCCTACAATGAGCAGTTCTTC. Amino acid sequence: CASSSIRGSPYNEQFF.

This clone was seen more than once but under ten times. This chain joins TRBV30 and TRBJ1-1; D perhaps matches TRBD1 (5 bases). Germline CDR1 reads GTSNPN; CDR2 reads SVGIG (reference sequence). V was cut by 1 base and J by 3 bases, with 18 bases left in between. The CDR3 is made up of 16 amino acids. CDR3 nucleotides: TGTGCCTGGAGTGGGAGATGGGGGGTGATGGACACTGAAGCTTTCTTT. This translates into CAWSGRWGVMDTEAFF.